Listed below are T cell receptor beta chains from one sample, sequenced in a study of shared clonotypes between healthy human individuals. Some clones are missing from TCRdb's copy, which holds only in-frame ones; the method was immunoSEQ multiplex PCR. The sample holds about 770,000 clones, just under 75% seen once. The sequencing input was memory CD4+ T cells sorted from blood. The receptors derive from a woman in her twenties or thirties in good health. Each CDR3 is given with its conserved first and last residue. The size field is filled for only some rows; it gives once, few, many or a size class.

>TRBV7-9|.
CASSLTVMLNTEAFF
>TRBV5-4|.
CASSLVGGRSTDTQYF
>TRBV5-6|many
CASSWGQGWTEAFF
>TRBV29-1|.
CSVEGGLAGVEQYF
>TRBV6-1|once
CASSETLAFQETQYF
>TRBV6-6|many
CASSSHQGLPTDTQYF
>TRBV7-9|.
CAEGLASSDTQYF
>TRBV18|.
CASSPVVDRSYEQYF
>TRBV5-6|.
CASSLGDRENTEAFF
>TRBV6-4|.
CASSLIPGVGEQFF
>TRBV15|.
CATSRDAGQQETQYF
>TRBV30|.
CAWSNGESGNTIYF
>TRBV5-1|.
CASSLDGVQPQHF
>TRBV7-2|few
CASSLQRDTEAFF
>TRBV7-2|.
CASSPDGKNTGELFF
>TRBV4-1|once
CASSQVGGNRDTQYF
>TRBV28|once
CASSYQGLLSYNEQFF
>TRBV28|few
CASSLQTRYTF
>TRBV6-1|.
CASSESVIRENEQFF
>TRBV10-1|.
CASSESGTRGNEQFF
>TRBV5-1|.
CASKTGQYGTEAFF
>TRBV5-4|many
CASSLWREVGADTQYF
>TRBV5-6|.
CASSLVSAVESNEQFF
>TRBV28|few
CASSSRSYGYTF
>TRBV7-9|.
CASSLVGAPGEQYF
>TRBV6-1|.
CATLGSGSHEQYF
>TRBV6-1|.
CASSENPGGGNEQFF
>TRBV7-9|.
CASSPWTEETQYF
>TRBV5-6|.
CASSLAGGGEAYEQYF
>TRBV5-1|.
CASSISTGSGANVLTF
>TRBV7-9|.
CASSPWASSYEQYF
>TRBV5-1|.
CASSLEAGGGGTQYF
>TRBV7-2|few
CASSAGGPGDGYTF
>TRBV19|.
CASSEPGQGLYEQYF
>TRBV27|.
CASSLSKESDTQYF
>TRBV2|.
CASRAPGTGMKDTQYF
>TRBV14|.
CASSRGDVWGEKLFF
>TRBV2|.
CPSAVSRYGYTF
>TRBV10-3|.
CAISESGHLSTEAFF
>TRBV4-1|.
CASSQDGDRLNTIYF
>TRBV6-1|.
CASSEPGTGTYEQYF
>TRBV2|few
CASSDSRGVYEQYF
>TRBV5-4|few
CASSSGQPQAFF
>TRBV11-2|.
CASSLPSGQATEAFF
>TRBV10-3|many
CAISRQGPYEQYF
>TRBV5-1|.
CASSEDWETYEQYF
>TRBV11-3|.
CASSWGLKDTGELFF
>TRBV6-5|.
CASNVGSADRNEQFF
>TRBV18|.
CASSSIYNEQFF
>TRBV9|.
CASSVAPGQPQHF
>TRBV29-1|once
CSVAAHSKETQYF
>TRBV25-1|once
CASRREEIGELFF
>TRBV27|.
CASSPPGLNFWNEQFF
>TRBV29-1|.
CSVVVGAKNIQYF